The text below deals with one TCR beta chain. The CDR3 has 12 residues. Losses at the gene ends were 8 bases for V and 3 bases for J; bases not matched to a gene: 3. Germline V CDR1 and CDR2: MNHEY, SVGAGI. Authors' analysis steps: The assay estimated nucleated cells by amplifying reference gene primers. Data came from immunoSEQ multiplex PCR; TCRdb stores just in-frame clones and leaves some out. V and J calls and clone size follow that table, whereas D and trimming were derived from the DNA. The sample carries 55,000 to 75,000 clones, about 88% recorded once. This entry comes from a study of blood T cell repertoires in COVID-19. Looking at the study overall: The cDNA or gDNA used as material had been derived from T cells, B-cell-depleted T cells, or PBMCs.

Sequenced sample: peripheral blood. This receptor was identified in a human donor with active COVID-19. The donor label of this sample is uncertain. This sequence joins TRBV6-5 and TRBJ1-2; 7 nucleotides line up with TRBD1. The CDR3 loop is CASWTGDYGYTF. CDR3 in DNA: TGTGCCAGCTGGACAGGAGACTATGGCTACACCTTC.